Sequencing of this TCR beta chain was carried out in a study of T cell repertoires in cytomegalovirus infection. Across the study: Matching HLA type, along with CMV infection, was indicated by public TCR beta signatures. The study, taken as a whole, reports: HLA-C-restricted CMV clonotypes gave the most frequent clonotype in two of eight donors. CMV carriers having the relevant HLA were flagged by cumulative public TCR beta family frequency.

TCRdb re-called the reads through MiXCR, storing one row per CDR3 protein. The repertoire holds roughly 720,000 distinct CDR3 sequences, with 35% as singletons. The CDR3 length is 15 residues. After removal of 8 bases from V and 11 bases from J, the junction contained 14 bases not matched to a gene. Germline assignment: CDR1 MDHEN and CDR2 SYDVKM. For this clonotype: Antigen: not known.

Specimen: PBMCs. The sequence derives from a human donor in good health (CMV status not recorded). Some clones in this sample may be carry-over from other donors' samples. V and J are TRBV28 and TRBJ1-6, with 8 bases aligning to TRBD1. CDR3 residues: CASSTGGFNRPPLHF. DNA of the CDR3: TGTGCCAGCTCAACAGGGGGGTTTAACCGCCCACCCCTCCACTTT.